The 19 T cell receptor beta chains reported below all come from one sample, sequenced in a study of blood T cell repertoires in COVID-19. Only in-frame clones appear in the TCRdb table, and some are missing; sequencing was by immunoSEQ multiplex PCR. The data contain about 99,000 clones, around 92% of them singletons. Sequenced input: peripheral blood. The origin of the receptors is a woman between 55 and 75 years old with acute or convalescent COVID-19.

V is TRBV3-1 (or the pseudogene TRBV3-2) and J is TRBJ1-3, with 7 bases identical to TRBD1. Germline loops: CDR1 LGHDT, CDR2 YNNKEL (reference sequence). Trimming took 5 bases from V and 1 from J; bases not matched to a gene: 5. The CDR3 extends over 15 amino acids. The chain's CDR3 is CASSDLQGSGNTIYF. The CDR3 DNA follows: TGTGCCAGCAGCGATTTACAGGGGTCTGGAAACACCATATATTTT.

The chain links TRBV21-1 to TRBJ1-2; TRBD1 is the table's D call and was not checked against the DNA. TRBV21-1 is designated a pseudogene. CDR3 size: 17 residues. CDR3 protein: CASSAASRTGLNYGYTF. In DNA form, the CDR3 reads TGTGCCAGCAGCGCTGCATCCAGGACAGGGTTAAACTATGGCTACACCTTC.

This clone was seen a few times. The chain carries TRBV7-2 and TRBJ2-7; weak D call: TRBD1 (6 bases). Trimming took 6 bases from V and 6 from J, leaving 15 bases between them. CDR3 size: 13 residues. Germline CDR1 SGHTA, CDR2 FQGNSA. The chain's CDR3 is CASSRTVGSEQYV. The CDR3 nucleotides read TGTGCCAGCAGTAGGACAGTGGGTTCCGAGCAGTACGTC.

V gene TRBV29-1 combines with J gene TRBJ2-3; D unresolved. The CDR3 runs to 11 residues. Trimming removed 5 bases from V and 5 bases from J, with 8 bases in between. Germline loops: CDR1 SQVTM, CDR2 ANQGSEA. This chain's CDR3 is CSVSTVDTQYF. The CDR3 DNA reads TGCAGCGTTTCTACAGTAGATACGCAGTATTTT.

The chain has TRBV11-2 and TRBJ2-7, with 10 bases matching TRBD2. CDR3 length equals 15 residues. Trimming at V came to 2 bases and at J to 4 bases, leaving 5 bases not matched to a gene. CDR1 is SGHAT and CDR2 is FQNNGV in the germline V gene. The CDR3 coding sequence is TGTGCCAGCAGCTTATCTAGCGGGAGTAAGTACGAGCAGTACTTC. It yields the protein CASSLSSGSKYEQYF.

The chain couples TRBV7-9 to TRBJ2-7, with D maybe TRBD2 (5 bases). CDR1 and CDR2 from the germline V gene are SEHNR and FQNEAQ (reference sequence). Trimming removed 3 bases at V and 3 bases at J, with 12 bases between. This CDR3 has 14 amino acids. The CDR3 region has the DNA TGTGCCAGCAGCTTCTTCGACGGGGACTACGAGCAGTACTTC. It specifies CASSFFDGDYEQYF.

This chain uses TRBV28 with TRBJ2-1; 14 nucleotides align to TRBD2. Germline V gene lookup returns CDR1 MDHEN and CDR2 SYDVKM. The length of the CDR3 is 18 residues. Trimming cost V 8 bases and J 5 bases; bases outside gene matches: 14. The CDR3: CASGRLTSGRAGDNEQFF. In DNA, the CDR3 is TGTGCCAGCGGTCGCCTGACTAGCGGGAGGGCCGGGGACAATGAGCAGTTCTTC.

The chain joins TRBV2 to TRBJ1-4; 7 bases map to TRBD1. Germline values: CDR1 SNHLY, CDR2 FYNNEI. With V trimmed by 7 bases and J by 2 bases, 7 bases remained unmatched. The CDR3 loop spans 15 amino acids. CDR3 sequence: CASIFDRATNEKLFF. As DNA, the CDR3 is TGTGCCAGCATTTTCGACAGGGCTACTAATGAAAAACTGTTTTTT.

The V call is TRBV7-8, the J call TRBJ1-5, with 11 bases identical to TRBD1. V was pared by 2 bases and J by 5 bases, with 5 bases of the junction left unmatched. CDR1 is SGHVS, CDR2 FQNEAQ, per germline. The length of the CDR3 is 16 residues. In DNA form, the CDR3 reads TGTGCCAGCAGCTTATACGGACAGGGGGCCGATCAGCCCCAGCATTTT. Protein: CASSLYGQGADQPQHF. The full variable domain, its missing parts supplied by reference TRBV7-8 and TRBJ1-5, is GAGVSQSPRYKVAKRGQDVALRCDPISGHVSLFWYQQALGQGPEFLTYFQNEAQLDKSGLPSDRFFAERPEGSVSTLKIQRTQQEDSAVYLCASSLYGQGADQPQHFGDGTRLSIL.

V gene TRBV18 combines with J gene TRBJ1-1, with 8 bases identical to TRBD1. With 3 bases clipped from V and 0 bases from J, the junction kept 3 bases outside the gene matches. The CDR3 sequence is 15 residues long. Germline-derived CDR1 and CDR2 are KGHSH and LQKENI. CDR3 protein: CASSPWTGLNTEAFF. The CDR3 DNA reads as TGTGCCAGCTCACCCTGGACAGGGCTGAACACTGAAGCTTTCTTT.

The CDR3 DNA is TGTGCCAGCAGCGTGGGGGGGAATGGCTACACCTTC. The encoded protein is CASSVGGNGYTF. The chain links TRBV7-8 to TRBJ1-2, with D tentatively TRBD1 (5 bases). CDR3 length: 12 residues. From germline, CDR1 is SGHVS and CDR2 FQNEAQ. Deletions cut 5 bases from V and 6 bases from J, with 10 bases between. Full variable domain (outside the CDR3, taken from reference TRBV7-8 and TRBJ1-2): GAGVSQSPRYKVAKRGQDVALRCDPISGHVSLFWYQQALGQGPEFLTYFQNEAQLDKSGLPSDRFFAERPEGSVSTLKIQRTQQEDSAVYLCASSVGGNGYTFGSGTRLTVV.

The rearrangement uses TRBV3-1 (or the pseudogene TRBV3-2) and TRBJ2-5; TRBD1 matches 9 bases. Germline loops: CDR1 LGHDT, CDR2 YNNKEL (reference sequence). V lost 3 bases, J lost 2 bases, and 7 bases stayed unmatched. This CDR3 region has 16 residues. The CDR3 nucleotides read TGTGCCAGCAGCCAGTGGGGGACAGGGATTCAAGAGACCCAGTACTTC. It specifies CASSQWGTGIQETQYF.

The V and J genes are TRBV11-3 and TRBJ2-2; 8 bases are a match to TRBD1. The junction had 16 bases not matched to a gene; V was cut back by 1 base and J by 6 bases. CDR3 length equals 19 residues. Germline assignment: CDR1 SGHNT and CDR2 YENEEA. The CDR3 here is CASSLGTGRTPLNAGELFF. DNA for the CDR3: TGTGCCAGCAGCTTAGGGACAGGGAGGACTCCTCTTAACGCCGGGGAGCTGTTTTTT.

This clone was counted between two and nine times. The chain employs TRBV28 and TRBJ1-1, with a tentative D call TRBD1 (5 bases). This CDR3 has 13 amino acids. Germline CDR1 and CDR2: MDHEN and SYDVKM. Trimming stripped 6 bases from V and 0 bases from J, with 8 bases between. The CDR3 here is CASRETVNTEAFF. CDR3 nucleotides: TGTGCCAGCAGGGAGACAGTGAACACTGAAGCTTTCTTT.

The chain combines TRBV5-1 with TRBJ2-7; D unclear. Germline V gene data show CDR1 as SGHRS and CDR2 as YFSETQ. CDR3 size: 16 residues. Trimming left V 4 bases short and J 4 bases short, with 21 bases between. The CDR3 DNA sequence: TGCGCCAGCAGCCACGGGTACGGCCTATCCCAGTACGAGCAGTACTTC. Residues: CASSHGYGLSQYEQYF.

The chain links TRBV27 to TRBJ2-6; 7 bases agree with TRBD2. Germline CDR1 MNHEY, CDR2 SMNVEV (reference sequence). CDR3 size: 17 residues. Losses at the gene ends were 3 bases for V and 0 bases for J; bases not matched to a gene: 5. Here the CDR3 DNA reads TGTGCCAGCAGTTTGGGAGGGCCCAACTCTGGGGCCAACGTCCTGACTTTC. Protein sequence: CASSLGGPNSGANVLTF.

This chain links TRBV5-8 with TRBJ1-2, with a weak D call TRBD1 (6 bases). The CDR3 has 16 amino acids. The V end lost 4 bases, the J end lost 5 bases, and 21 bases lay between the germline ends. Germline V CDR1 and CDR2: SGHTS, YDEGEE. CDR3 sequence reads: CASSPDGTQNWYGYTF. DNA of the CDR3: TGTGCCAGCAGCCCGGACGGGACACAGAACTGGTATGGCTACACCTTC.

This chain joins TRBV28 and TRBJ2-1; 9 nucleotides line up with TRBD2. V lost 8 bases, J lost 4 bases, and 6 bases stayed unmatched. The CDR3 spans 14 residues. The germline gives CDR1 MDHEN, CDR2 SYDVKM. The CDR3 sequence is CASGLAGFYNEQFF. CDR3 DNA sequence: TGTGCCAGCGGTCTAGCGGGATTTTACAATGAGCAGTTCTTC.

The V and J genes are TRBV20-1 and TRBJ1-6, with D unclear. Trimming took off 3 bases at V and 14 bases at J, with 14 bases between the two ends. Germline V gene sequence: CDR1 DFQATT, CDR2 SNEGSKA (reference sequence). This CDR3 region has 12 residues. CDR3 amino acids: CSASRPPVTLHF. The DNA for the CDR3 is TGCAGTGCTAGTCGCCCGCCGGTAACCCTCCACTTT.